This T cell receptor beta chain was retrieved from a study of blood T cells in healthy people across ages. Trimming took 4 bases from V and 2 from J, leaving 9 bases between them. Germline lookup yields CDR1 SGHTA and CDR2 FQGNSA. The CDR3 length is 13 residues. Using a J-beta primer mix together with a sample-barcoded 5' primer, a second PCR was run for about 7 to 12 cycles. TCRdb reprocessed the 5' RACE reads with MiXCR, giving one entry per CDR3 protein. The sample carries about 830,000 distinct CDR3 sequences, 58% recorded once. This clonotype was counted between two and nine times. The sample comprised blood. The sequence was obtained from a man between 25 and 39 years old in good health. The gene calls are TRBV7-2 and TRBJ2-7; D unclear. DNA for the CDR3: TGTGCCAGCAGCTCCAGCTGGGCCTACGAGCAGTACTTC. It encodes CASSSSWAYEQYF. Looking up the rest from reference TRBV7-2 and TRBJ2-7 gives the full variable domain: GAGVSQSPSNKVTEKGKDVELRCDPISGHTALYWYRQSLGQGLEFLIYFQGNSAPDKSGLPSDRFSAERTGGSVSTLTIQRTQQEDSAVYLCASSSSWAYEQYFGPGTRLTVT.